This T cell receptor (beta chain) was obtained from a study of T cells in localized non-small cell lung cancer. Sequenced by immunoSEQ multiplex PCR; TCRdb stores in-frame clones only, minus some. Of tens of thousands of clones in the sample, roughly 84% are singletons; the top ten hold 1% to 1.5%. About this clone itself: Its antigen is unidentified.

Per germline, CDR1 KGHSH and CDR2 LQKENI. CDR3 size: 15 residues. V was shortened by 1 base and J by 5 bases, with 15 bases between the two germline ends. Study-level results: Among the tissues sampled, uninvolved adjacent lung had the highest T cell clonality, above tumor.

The input for sequencing was peripheral blood, taken before any cancer treatment. J is TRBJ2-7 and V is TRBV18, with D tentatively TRBD1 (6 bases). The source of this sequence is a female donor older than 55 with stage I lung adenocarcinoma. CDR3 protein: CASSPLKTGGDEQYF. The CDR3 DNA sequence: TGTGCCAGCTCACCACTCAAGACAGGAGGCGACGAGCAGTACTTC. Full variable domain (rest looked up from reference TRBV18 and TRBJ2-7): NAGVMQNPRHLVRRRGQEARLRCSPMKGHSHVYWYRQLPEEGLKFMVYLQKENIIDESGMPKERFSAEFPKEGPSILRIQQVVRGDSAAYFCASSPLKTGGDEQYFGPGTRLTVT.